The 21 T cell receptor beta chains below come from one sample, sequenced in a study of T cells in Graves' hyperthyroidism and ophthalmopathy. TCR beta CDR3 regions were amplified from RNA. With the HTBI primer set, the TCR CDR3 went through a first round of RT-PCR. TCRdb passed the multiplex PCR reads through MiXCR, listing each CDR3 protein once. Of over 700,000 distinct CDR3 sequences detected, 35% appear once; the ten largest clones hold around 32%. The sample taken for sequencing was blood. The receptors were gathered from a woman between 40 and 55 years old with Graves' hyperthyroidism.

The CDR3 DNA sequence: TGTGCCAGCACTGGACAGGGAGGTTACGAGCAGTACTTC. Protein product: CASTGQGGYEQYF. The chain combines TRBV25-1 with TRBJ2-7; TRBD1 aligns across 8 bases. The trim removed 7 bases at V and 4 bases at J, leaving 6 bases unmatched. This CDR3 has 13 residues. Germline lookup yields CDR1 MGHDK and CDR2 SYGVNS.

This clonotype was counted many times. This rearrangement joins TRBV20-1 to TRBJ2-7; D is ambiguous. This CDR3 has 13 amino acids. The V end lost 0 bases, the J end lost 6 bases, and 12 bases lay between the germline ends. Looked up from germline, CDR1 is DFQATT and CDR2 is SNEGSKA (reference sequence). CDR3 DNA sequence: TGCAGTGCTAGAGATAACCTGAATAGCGAGCAGTACTTC. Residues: CSARDNLNSEQYF.

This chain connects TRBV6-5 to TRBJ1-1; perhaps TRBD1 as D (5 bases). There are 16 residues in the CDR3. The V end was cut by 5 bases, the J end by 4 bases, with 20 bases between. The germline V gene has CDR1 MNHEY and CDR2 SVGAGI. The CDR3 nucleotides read TGTGCCAGCAGTGTATCTGGGGGATGGGGCTCCACTGAAGCTTTCTTT. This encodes CASSVSGGWGSTEAFF.

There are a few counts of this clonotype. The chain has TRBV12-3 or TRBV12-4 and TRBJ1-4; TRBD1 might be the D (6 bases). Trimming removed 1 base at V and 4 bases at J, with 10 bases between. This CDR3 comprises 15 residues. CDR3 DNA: TGTGCCAGCAGTTTAGGCGGACAGAGTAATGAAAAACTGTTTTTT. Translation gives CASSLGGQSNEKLFF.

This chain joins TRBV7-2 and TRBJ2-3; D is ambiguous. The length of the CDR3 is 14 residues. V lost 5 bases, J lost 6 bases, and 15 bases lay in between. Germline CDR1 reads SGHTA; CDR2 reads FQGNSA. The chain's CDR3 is CASSPSFSRDTQYF. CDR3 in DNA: TGTGCCAGCAGCCCCTCTTTCAGCAGGGATACGCAGTATTTT.

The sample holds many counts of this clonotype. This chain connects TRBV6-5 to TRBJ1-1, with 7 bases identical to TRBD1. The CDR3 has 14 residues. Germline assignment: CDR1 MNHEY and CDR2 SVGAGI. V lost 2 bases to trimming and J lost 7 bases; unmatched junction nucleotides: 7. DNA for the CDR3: TGTGCCAGCAGTTACGGCAAGGGGGCGGATGAAGCTTTCTTT. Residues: CASSYGKGADEAFF.

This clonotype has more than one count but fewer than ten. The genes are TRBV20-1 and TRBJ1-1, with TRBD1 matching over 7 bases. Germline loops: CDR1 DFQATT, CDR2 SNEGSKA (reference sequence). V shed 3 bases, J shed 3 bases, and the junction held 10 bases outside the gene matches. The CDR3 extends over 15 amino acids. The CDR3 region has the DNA TGCAGTGCTAGGTTCGGACAGGCCCGATACACTGAAGCTTTCTTT. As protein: CSARFGQARYTEAFF.

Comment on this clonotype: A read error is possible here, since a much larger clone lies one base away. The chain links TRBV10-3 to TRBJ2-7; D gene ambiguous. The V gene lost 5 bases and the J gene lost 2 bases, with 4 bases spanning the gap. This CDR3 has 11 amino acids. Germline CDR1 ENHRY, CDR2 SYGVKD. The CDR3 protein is CAISHTYEQYF. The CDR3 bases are TGTGCCATCAGTCACACCTACGAGCAGTACTTC.

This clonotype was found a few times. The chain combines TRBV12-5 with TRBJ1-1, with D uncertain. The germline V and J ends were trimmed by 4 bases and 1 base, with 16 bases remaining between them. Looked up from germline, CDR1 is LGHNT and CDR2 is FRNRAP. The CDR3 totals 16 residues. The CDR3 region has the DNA TGTGCTAGTGGTTCCGGTGCCAGATTGGCGAACACTGAAGCTTTCTTT. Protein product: CASGSGARLANTEAFF.

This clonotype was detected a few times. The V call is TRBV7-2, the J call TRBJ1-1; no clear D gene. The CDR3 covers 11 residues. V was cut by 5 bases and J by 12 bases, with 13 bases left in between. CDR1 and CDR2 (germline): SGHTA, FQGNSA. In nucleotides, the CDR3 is TGTGCCAGCAGCCAAGAGGGCAGAACTTTCTTT. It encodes CASSQEGRTFF.

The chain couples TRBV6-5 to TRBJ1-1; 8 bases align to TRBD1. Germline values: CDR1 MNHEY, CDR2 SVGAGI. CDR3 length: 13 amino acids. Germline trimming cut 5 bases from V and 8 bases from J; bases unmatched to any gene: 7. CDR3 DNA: TGTGCCAGCAGTGCGAGCACAGGGGGAGAAGCTTTCTTT. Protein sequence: CASSASTGGEAFF.

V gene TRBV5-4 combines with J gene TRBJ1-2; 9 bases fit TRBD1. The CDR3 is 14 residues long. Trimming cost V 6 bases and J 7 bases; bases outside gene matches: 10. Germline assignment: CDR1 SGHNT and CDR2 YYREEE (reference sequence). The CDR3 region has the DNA TGTGCCAGCACCCCGGACAGGGGACACGGTGGCTACACCTTC. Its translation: CASTPDRGHGGYTF.

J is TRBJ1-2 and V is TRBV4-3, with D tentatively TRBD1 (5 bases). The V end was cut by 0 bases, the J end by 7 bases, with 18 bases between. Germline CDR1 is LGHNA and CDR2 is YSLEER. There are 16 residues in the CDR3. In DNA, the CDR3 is TGCGCCAGCAGCCAAGATCCCCCCGGGGACCGAGGTGGCTACACCTTC. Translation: CASSQDPPGDRGGYTF.

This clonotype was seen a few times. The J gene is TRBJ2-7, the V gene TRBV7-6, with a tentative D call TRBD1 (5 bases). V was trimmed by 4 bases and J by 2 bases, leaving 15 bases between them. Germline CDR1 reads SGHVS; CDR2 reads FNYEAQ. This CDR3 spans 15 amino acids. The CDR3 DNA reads TGTGCCAGCAGCTCTTTTTTGACAGAAACCTACGAGCAGTACTTC. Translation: CASSSFLTETYEQYF.

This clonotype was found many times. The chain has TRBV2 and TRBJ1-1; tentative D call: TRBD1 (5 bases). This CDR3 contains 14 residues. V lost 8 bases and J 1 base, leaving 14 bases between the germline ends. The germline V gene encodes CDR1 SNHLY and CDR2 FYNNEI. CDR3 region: CASVRGAGNTEAFF. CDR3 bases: TGTGCCAGCGTGAGGGGAGCGGGGAACACTGAAGCTTTCTTT.

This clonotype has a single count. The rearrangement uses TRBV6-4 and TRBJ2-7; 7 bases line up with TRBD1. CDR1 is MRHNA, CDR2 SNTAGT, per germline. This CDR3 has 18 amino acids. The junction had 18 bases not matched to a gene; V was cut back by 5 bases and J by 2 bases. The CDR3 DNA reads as TGTGCCAGCAGTCCTATGTATCTCGACAGGGAAATAACCTACGAGCAGTACTTC. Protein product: CASSPMYLDREITYEQYF.

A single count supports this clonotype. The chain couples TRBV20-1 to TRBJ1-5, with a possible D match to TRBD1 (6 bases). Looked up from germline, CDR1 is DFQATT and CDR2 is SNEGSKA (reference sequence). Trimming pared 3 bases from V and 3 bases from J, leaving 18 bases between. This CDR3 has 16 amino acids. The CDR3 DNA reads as TGCAGTGCTAGGCCCCCAGACAGGTGGGACAATCAGCCCCAGCATTTT. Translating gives CSARPPDRWDNQPQHF.

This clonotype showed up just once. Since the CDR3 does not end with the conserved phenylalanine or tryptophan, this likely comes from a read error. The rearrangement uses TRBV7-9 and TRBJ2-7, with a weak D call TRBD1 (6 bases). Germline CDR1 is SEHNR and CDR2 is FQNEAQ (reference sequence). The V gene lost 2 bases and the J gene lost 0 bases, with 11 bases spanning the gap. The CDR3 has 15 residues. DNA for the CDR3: TGTGCCAGCAGCTTAACAGGGATTTCCTCCTACGAGCAGTACCTC. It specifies CASSLTGISSYEQYL.

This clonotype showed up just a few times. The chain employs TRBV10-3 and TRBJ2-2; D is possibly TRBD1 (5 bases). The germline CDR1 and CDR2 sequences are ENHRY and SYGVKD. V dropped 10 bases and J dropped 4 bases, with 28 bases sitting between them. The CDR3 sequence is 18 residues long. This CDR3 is CASLYISRTPASTGELFF. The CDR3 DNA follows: TGTGCCAGCCTTTATATTTCCCGGACACCAGCGAGCACCGGGGAGCTGTTTTTT.

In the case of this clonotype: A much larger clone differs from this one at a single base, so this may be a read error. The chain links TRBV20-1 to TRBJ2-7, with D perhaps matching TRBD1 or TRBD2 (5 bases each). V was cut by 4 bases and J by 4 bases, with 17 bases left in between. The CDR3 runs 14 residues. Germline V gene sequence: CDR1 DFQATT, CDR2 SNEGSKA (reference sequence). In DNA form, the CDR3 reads TGCAGTGCTACCCGAGTGGGGACCCCATACGAGCAGTACTTC. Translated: CSATRVGTPYEQYF.

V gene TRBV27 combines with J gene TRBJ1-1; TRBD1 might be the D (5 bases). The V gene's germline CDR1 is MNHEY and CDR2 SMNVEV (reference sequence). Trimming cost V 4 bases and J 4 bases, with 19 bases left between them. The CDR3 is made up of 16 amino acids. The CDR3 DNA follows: TGTGCCAGCAGTTCGACCCCAGGGATTCTCGGCACTGAAGCTTTCTTT. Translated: CASSSTPGILGTEAFF.